This TCR beta chain was recovered during a study of cytomegalovirus exposure and HLA in healthy donors. The wider study: Earlier findings included about 120 million unique TCR beta sequences obtained from 180 million or so T cells. Study-wide points: Later analysis demonstrated an association between a missense DCLRE1C variant and TCR beta V- and J-gene trimming. Analysis performed later found about 17,000 TCR beta sequences associated with HLA alleles at 0.05 false discovery rate.

A word on this clone: As yet, its antigen is unknown.

The primer mix had 60 Vbeta and 13 Jbeta primers. TCRdb's table, derived via immunoSEQ multiplex PCR, lists solely in-frame clones and lacks some. In the table there are about 77,000 clones, approximately 80% of which are singletons. This CDR3 is 12 amino acids long. The V gene lost 6 bases and the J gene lost 2 bases, with 8 bases spanning the gap. From germline, CDR1 is MNHEY and CDR2 SVGAGI. V and J are TRBV6-5 and TRBJ2-7; D unresolved. Sequencing was done on a sample of PBMCs. This clonotype was sampled from a man aged 35-49 years in good health and CMV-seronegative. The CDR3 sequence: CASSANTYEQYF. The CDR3 region has the DNA TGTGCCAGCAGCGCCAACACCTACGAGCAGTACTTC.